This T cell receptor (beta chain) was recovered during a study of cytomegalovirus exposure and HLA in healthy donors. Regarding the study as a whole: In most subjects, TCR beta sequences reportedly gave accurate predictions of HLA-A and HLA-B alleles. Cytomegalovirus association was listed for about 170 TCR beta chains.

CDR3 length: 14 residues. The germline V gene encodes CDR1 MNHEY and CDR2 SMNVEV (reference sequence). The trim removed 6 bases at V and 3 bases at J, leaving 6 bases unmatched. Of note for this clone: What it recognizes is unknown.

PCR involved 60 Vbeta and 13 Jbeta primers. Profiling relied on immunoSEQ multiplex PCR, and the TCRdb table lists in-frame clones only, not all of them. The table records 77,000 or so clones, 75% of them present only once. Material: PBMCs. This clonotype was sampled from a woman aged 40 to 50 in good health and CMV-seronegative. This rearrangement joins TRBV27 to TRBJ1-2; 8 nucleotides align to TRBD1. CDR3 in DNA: TGTGCCAGCAGATCGACAGGGGCTCACTATGGCTACACCTTC. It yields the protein CASRSTGAHYGYTF.